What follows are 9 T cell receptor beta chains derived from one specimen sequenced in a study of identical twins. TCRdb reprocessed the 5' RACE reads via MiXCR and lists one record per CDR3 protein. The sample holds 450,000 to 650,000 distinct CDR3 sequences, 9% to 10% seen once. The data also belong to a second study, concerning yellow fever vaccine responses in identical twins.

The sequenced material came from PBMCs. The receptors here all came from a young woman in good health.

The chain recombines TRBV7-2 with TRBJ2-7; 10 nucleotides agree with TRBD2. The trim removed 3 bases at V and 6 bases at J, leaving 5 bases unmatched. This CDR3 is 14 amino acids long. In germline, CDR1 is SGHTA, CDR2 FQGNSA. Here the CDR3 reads CASSLTSGCVEQYF. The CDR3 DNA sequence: TGTGCCAGCAGCTTGACTAGCGGGTGTGTCGAGCAGTACTTC.

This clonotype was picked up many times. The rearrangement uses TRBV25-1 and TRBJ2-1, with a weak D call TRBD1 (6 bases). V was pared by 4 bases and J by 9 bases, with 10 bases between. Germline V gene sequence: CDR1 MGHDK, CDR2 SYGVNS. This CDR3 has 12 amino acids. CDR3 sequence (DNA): TGTGCCAGCAGTGGCTGGGACATTGAGCAGTTCTTC. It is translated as CASSGWDIEQFF.

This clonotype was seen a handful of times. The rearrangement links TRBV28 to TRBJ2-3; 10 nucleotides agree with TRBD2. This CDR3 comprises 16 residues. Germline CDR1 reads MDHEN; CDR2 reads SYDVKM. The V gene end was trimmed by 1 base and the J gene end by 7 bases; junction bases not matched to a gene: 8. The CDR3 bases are TGTGCCAGCAGTTTATCGGGTAGCGGGGGGACGTATACGCAGTATTTT. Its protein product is CASSLSGSGGTYTQYF.

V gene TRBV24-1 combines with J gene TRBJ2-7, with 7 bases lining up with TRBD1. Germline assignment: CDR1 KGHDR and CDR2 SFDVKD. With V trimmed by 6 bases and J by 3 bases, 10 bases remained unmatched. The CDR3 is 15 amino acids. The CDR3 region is CATSSSRQGHYEQYF. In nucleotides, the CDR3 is TGTGCCACCAGTTCATCCCGACAGGGCCACTACGAGCAGTACTTC.

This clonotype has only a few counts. CDR3 loop: CAISAVQDTIYF. CDR3 coding DNA: TGTGCCATCAGTGCCGTGCAGGACACCATATATTTT. This chain connects TRBV10-3 to TRBJ1-3; D not certain. V gave up 4 bases and J gave up 8 bases, with 9 bases separating them. Per germline, CDR1 ENHRY and CDR2 SYGVKD. The length of the CDR3 is 12 residues.

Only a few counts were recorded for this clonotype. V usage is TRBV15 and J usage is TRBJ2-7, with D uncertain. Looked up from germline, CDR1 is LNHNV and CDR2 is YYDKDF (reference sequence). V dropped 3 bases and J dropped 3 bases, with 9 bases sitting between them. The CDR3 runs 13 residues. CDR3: CATSRALSYEQYF. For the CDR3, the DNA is TGTGCCACCAGCAGGGCCCTCAGCTACGAGCAGTACTTC.

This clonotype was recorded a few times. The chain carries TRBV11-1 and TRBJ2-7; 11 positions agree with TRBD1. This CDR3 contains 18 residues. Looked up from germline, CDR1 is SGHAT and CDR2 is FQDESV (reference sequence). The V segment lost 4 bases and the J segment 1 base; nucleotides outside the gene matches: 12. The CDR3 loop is CASSSRLLGTGGSYEQYF. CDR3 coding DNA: TGTGCCAGCAGCTCGAGGTTGTTGGGGACAGGGGGGTCCTACGAGCAGTACTTC.

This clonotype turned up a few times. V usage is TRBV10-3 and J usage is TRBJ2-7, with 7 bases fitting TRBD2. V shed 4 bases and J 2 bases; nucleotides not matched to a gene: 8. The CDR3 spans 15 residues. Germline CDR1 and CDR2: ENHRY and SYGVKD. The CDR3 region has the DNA TGTGCCATCAGTGGTTCTAGCGGTACCACCTACGAGCAGTACTTC. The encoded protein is CAISGSSGTTYEQYF.

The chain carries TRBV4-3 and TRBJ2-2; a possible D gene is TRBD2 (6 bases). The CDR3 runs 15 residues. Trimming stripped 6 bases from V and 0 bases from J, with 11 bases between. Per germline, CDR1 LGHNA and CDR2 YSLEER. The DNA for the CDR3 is TGCGCCAGCAGGGGGGAGGTCGCGAACACCGGGGAGCTGTTTTTT. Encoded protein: CASRGEVANTGELFF.